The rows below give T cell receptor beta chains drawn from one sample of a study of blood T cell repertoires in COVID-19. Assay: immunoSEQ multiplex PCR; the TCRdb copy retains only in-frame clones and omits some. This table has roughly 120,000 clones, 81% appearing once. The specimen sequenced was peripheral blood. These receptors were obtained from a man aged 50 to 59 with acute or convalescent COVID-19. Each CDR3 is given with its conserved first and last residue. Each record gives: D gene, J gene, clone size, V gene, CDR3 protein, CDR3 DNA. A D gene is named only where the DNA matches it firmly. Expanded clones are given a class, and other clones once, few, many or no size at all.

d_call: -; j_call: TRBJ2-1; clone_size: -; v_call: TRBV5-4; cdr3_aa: CASSLGLSNEQFF; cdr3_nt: TGTGCCAGCAGCTTGGGTCTCTCCAATGAGCAGTTCTTC
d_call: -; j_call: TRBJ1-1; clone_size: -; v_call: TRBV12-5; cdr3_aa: CASGLAPTGSTEAFF; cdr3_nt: TGTGCTAGTGGTTTGGCCCCTACAGGGAGCACTGAAGCTTTCTTT
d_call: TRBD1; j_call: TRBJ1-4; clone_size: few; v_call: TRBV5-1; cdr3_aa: CASSLAKGTGAEKLFF; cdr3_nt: TGCGCCAGCAGCTTGGCGAAAGGGACAGGGGCGGAAAAACTGTTTTTT
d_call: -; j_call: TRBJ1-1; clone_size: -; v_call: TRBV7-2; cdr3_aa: CASSFRDRNTEAFF; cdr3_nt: TGTGCCAGCAGCTTTAGAGACAGGAACACTGAAGCTTTCTTT
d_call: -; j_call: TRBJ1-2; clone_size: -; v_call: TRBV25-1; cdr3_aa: CASSRQGIGYGYTF; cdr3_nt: TGTGCCAGCAGTCGGCAGGGGATAGGCTATGGCTACACCTTC
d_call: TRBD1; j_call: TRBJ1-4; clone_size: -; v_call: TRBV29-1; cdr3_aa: CSIRDRGEKLFF; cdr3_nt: TGCAGCATTAGGGACAGAGGGGAAAAACTGTTTTTT
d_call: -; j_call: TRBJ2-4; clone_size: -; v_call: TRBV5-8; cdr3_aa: CASSLDQGPNIQYF; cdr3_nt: TGTGCCAGCAGCTTGGATCAGGGTCCGAACATTCAGTACTTC
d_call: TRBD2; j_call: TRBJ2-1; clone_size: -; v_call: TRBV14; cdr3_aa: CASSLSGGTGNEQFF; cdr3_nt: TGTGCCAGCAGCCTCTCGGGGGGGACGGGCAATGAGCAGTTCTTC
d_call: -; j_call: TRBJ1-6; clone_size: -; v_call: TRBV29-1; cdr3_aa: CNPGPPPRSSYNSPLHF; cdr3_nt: TGCAACCCCGGCCCCCCCCCGCGGAGCTCCTATAATTCACCCCTCCACTTT
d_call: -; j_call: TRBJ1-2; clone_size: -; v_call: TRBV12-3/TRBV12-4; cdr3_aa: CASSPRVGYTF; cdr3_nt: TGTGCCAGCAGCCCCAGGGTCGGCTACACCTTC
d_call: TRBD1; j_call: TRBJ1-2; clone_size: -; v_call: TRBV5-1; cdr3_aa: CASSSEKGQGGNQYGYTF; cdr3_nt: TGCGCCAGCAGCTCCGAAAAAGGACAGGGAGGGAATCAGTATGGCTACACCTTC
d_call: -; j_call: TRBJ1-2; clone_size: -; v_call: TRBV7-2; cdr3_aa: CASSLGRGYYGYTF; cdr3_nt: TGTGCCAGCAGCTTAGGGAGAGGGTACTATGGCTACACCTTC
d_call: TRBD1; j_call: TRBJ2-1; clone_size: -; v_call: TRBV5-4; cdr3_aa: CASSSGQVSSYNEQFF; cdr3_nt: TGTGCCAGCAGCTCTGGACAGGTTAGCTCCTACAATGAGCAGTTCTTC
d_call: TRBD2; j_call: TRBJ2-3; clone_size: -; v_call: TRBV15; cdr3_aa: CATSSRTSGVTDTQYF; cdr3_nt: TGTGCCACCAGCAGCAGGACTAGCGGGGTAACAGATACGCAGTATTTT
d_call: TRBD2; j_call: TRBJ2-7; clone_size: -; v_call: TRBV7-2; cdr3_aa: CASSLSPGGPYEQYF; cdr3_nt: TGTGCCAGCAGCTTGTCGCCGGGGGGTCCGTACGAGCAGTACTTC
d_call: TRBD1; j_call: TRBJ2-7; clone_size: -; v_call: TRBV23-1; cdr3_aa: CASSHPGQEYYEQYF; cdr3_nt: TGCGCCAGCAGTCACCCGGGACAGGAGTACTACGAGCAGTACTTC
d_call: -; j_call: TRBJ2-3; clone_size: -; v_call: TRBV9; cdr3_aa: CASSVGWGESTDTQYF; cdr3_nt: TGTGCCAGCAGCGTAGGGTGGGGGGAGAGCACAGATACGCAGTATTTT
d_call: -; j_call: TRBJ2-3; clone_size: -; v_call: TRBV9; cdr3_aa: CASSPTTDTQYF; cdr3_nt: TGTGCCAGCAGCCCTACCACAGATACGCAGTATTTT
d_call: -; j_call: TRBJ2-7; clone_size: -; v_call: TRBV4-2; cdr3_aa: CASSQYSGYEQYF; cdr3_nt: TGTGCCAGCAGCCAATATAGCGGATACGAGCAGTACTTC
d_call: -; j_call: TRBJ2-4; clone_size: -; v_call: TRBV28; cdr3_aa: CATRAGGDRNIQYF; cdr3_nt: TGTGCCACCAGGGCCGGGGGGGACAGAAACATTCAGTACTTC
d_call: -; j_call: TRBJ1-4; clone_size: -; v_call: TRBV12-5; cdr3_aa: CASGLTLGHSNEKLFF; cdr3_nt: TGTGCTAGTGGTTTGACGCTGGGACACTCTAATGAAAAACTGTTTTTT
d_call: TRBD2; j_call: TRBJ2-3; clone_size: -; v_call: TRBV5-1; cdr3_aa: CASRTSGGYTDTQYF; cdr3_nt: TGCGCCAGCCGGACTAGCGGGGGGTACACAGATACGCAGTATTTT
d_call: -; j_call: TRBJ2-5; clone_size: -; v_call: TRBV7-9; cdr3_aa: CASSLDSVQETQYF; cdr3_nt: TGTGCCAGCAGCTTAGATAGCGTACAAGAGACCCAGTACTTC
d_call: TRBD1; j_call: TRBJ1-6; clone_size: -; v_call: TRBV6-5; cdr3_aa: CASSPRGRNSPLHF; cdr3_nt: TGTGCCAGCAGTCCCAGGGGGCGGAATTCACCCCTCCACTTT
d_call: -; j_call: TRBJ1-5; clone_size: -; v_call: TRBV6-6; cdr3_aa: CASSPPGRGDSNQPQHF; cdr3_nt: TGTGCCAGCAGTCCTCCAGGGAGGGGGGATAGCAATCAGCCCCAGCATTTT
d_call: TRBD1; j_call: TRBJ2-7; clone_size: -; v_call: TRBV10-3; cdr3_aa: CAISTDRDVHEQYF; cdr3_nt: TGTGCCATCAGTACGGACAGGGATGTGCACGAGCAGTACTTC
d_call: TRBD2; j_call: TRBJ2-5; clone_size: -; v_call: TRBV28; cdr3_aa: CASSTRTRSQETQYF; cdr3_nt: TGTGCCAGCAGTACCAGGACTAGATCTCAAGAGACCCAGTACTTC